This T cell receptor beta chain emerged from a study of shared clonotypes between healthy human individuals. The study's findings and limits: Researchers found naive subsets generally carried larger estimated richness than memory subsets. A handful of donors showed sharing of about 5.5% of naive CD4 clonotypes.

Points on this clone: As yet, its antigen is unknown.

The table came from immunoSEQ multiplex PCR; TCRdb's copy has only in-frame clones and leaves some out. The sample has 950,000 to 1,200,000 clones; around three quarters are singletons. Germline CDR1 and CDR2: SGHAT and FQNNGV. With 5 bases removed from V and 6 bases from J, the gap between germline ends came to 23 bases. This CDR3 has 16 amino acids. This receptor was taken from a man aged 18-30 years in good health. Some clones in this sample may be carry-over from other donors' samples. V is TRBV11-2 and J is TRBJ2-7, with D perhaps TRBD1 or TRBD2 (6 bases each). Sequenced: memory CD4+ T cells from PBMCs. Indicated subset: CD45RA-negative fraction. The CDR3 here is CASSPPRRQGRIEQYF. The CDR3 DNA sequence: TGTGCCAGCAGCCCCCCGCGGCGGCAGGGGAGGATCGAGCAGTACTTC.